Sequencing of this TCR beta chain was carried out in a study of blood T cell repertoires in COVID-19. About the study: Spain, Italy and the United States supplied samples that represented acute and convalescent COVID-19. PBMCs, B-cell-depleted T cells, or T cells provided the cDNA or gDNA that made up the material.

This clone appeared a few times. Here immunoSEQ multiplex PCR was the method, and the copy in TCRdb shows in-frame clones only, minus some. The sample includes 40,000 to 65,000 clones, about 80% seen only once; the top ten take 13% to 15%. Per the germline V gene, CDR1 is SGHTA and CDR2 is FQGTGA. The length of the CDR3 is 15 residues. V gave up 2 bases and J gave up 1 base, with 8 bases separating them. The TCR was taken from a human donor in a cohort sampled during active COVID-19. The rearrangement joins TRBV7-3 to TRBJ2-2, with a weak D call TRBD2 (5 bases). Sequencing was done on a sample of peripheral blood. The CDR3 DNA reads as TGTGCCAGCAGCTTAGGAGCGGTGAACACCGGGGAGCTGTTTTTT. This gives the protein CASSLGAVNTGELFF.